Listed here is a single T cell receptor beta chain. The antigen is not known. The record originates from a study of shared clonotypes between healthy human individuals. Study at large: Donors, aged 18 to 49, were a couple of women and a few men. Study conclusions and caveats: In general, naive subsets displayed greater estimated richness than memory subsets did. The sharing of about 5% of naive CD4 clonotypes was seen across a few donors.

Sequencing was performed with immunoSEQ multiplex PCR; in TCRdb, only in-frame clones are kept and a portion is missing. Here the sample spans over 95,000 clones, approximately 70% being singletons. CDR1 and CDR2 from the germline V gene are MDHEN and SYDVKM. The CDR3 is made up of 15 amino acids. Trimming removed 6 bases at V and 1 base at J, with 12 bases between. The chain has TRBV28 and TRBJ2-2, with a weak D call TRBD2 (6 bases). Sequencing was carried out using memory CD8+ T cells sorted from blood. Specified subset: CD45RO+ cells pooled with CCR7-negative TemRA cells. This clonotype was sampled from a woman in her thirties in good health. CDR3 in amino acids: CASRDGTRNTGELFF. CDR3 nucleotides: TGTGCCAGCAGGGACGGGACTCGGAACACCGGGGAGCTGTTTTTT.